These T cell receptor beta chains were read from a single sample in a study of CD8+ T cells in alopecia areata. TCRdb keeps only in-frame clones here, not all; method: immunoSEQ multiplex PCR. The sample lists some 95,000 clones, roughly 46% occurring once. The material was CD8+ T cells sorted from blood, obtained at week 24, from a patient treated with tofacitinib. These receptors came from a human donor with alopecia areata. The CDR3 runs from the conserved cysteine through the conserved F or W. D genes are given only for firm matches. Only some rows state a clone size, as once, few, many or a class for expanded clones.

TRBJ2-7	TRBD1	few	TRBV6-5	CASSYYGQGRDEQYF	TGTGCCAGCAGTTATTACGGACAGGGGCGGGACGAGCAGTACTTC
TRBJ2-5	TRBD2	once	TRBV9	CASSVELAREQETQYF	TGTGCCAGCAGCGTAGAACTAGCGCGCGAACAAGAGACCCAGTACTTC
TRBJ2-1	.	.	TRBV25-1	CASSVGNEQFF	TGTGCCAGCAGTGTGGGCAATGAGCAGTTCTTC
TRBJ2-1	.	.	TRBV7-3	CASSRTNEQFF	TGTGCCAGCAGCCGGACTAATGAGCAGTTCTTC
TRBJ1-1	.	.	TRBV29-1	CSVGGTGNTEAFF	TGCAGCGTTGGAGGTACTGGGAACACTGAAGCTTTCTTT
TRBJ2-1	.	few	TRBV5-1	CASSLAGYPSAEQFF	TGCGCCAGCAGCTTGGCAGGGTATCCTAGCGCTGAGCAGTTCTTC
TRBJ2-1	TRBD1	.	TRBV2	CASSDLRGQGKGEQFF	TGTGCCAGCAGTGACCTACGGGGACAGGGTAAGGGTGAGCAGTTCTTC
TRBJ2-1	.	.	TRBV29-1	CSVAGDFPSYNEQFF	TGCAGCGTAGCCGGGGACTTCCCCTCCTACAATGAGCAGTTCTTC
TRBJ2-3	.	.	TRBV29-1	CSVTSGGTDTQYF	TGCAGCGTCACAAGTGGCGGGACAGATACGCAGTATTTT
TRBJ2-3	.	.	TRBV6-1	CASSTRTLSTDTQYF	TGTGCCAGCAGTACCCGGACACTTAGCACAGATACGCAGTATTTT
TRBJ2-7	.	.	TRBV7-9	CASSGHQGYEQYF	TGTGCCAGCAGCGGTCACCAGGGTTACGAGCAGTACTTC
TRBJ2-1	.	.	TRBV6-6	CASSSSTVAQFF	TGTGCCAGCAGTTCAAGTACGGTCGCGCAGTTCTTC
TRBJ1-4	.	.	TRBV25-1	CASSDSRQALGEKLFF	TGTGCCAGCAGTGATTCCCGACAGGCCCTTGGTGAAAAACTGTTTTTT
TRBJ2-7	.	.	TRBV27	CASSAGQFLSSYEQYF	TGTGCCAGCAGTGCCGGACAGTTCTTGAGCTCCTACGAGCAGTACTTC
TRBJ2-2	.	.	TRBV11-2	CASRAKTSGELFF	TGTGCCAGCAGAGCGAAAACCTCCGGGGAGCTGTTTTTT
TRBJ2-3	TRBD2	.	TRBV28	CASSPTGGRDTDTQYF	TGTGCCAGCAGCCCCACGGGAGGGCGGGACACAGATACGCAGTATTTT
TRBJ1-2	.	.	TRBV29-1	CSVETVQELYGYTF	TGCAGCGTTGAGACGGTGCAGGAACTCTATGGCTACACCTTC
TRBJ2-1	TRBD1	few	TRBV27	CASGTGTASTNEQFF	TGTGCCAGCGGGACCGGGACAGCGAGTACTAATGAGCAGTTCTTC
TRBJ2-1	.	few	TRBV5-1	CASSLTTYNEQFF	TGCGCCAGCAGCTTGACTACCTACAATGAGCAGTTCTTC
TRBJ2-3	.	few	TRBV7-9	CATEGQGQADTQYF	TGTGCCACCGAAGGGCAGGGGCAGGCAGATACGCAGTATTTT
TRBJ2-1	TRBD2	few	TRBV7-9	CASSLGGREQFF	TGTGCCAGCAGCTTAGGCGGGAGGGAGCAGTTCTTC
TRBJ2-3	TRBD2	.	TRBV5-1	CASSEAGSSTDTQYF	TGCGCCAGCAGCGAAGCGGGATCTAGCACAGATACGCAGTATTTT
TRBJ2-7	.	few	TRBV27	CASSLGGSYEQYF	TGTGCCAGCAGTTTGGGCGGTTCCTACGAGCAGTACTTC
TRBJ2-3	.	few	TRBV7-9	CASSSTRLGTDTQYF	TGTGCCAGCAGCTCGACTAGGCTTGGCACAGATACGCAGTATTTT
TRBJ2-4	.	.	TRBV21-1	CASSKAPAVAKNIQYF	TGTGCCAGCAGCAAAGCTCCAGCTGTAGCCAAAAACATTCAGTACTTC
TRBJ1-1	TRBD1	few	TRBV7-9	CASSFQAGQGYLGTEAFF	TGTGCCAGCAGTTTTCAAGCGGGACAGGGATACTTAGGCACTGAAGCTTTCTTT
TRBJ2-7	.	few	TRBV19	CASSAAAGAYEQYF	TGTGCCAGTAGTGCGGCTGCAGGGGCCTACGAGCAGTACTTC
TRBJ2-5	.	.	TRBV5-1	CASTPVRPSETQYF	TGCGCCAGCACCCCAGTAAGACCCTCGGAGACCCAGTACTTC
TRBJ2-7	TRBD2	.	TRBV19	CASRNGRGNEQYF	TGTGCCAGTAGAAACGGGAGGGGGAACGAGCAGTACTTC
TRBJ1-5	.	.	TRBV9	CASSLGDSNQPQHF	TGTGCCAGCAGCCTTGGGGATAGCAATCAGCCCCAGCATTTT
TRBJ2-2	.	few	TRBV29-1	CSSLQGSGELFF	TGCAGCTCGTTACAGGGTTCCGGGGAGCTGTTTTTT
TRBJ2-7	.	.	TRBV4-2	CASSQARNEQYF	TGTGCCAGCAGCCAAGCCCGCAACGAGCAGTACTTC
TRBJ2-1	.	.	TRBV4-1	CASSHWTGRSSYNEQFF	TGCGCCAGCAGCCACTGGACCGGCAGGAGCTCCTACAATGAGCAGTTCTTC
TRBJ1-1	TRBD1	few	TRBV11-2	CASSLLTGGREAFF	TGTGCCAGCAGCCTCCTGACAGGGGGTAGGGAAGCTTTCTTT
TRBJ2-5	TRBD2	few	TRBV7-9	CASSPGEGRETQYF	TGTGCCAGCAGTCCCGGGGAGGGGCGAGAGACCCAGTACTTC
TRBJ2-5	TRBD1	few	TRBV5-1	CASSLGQGQYF	TGCGCCAGCAGCCTCGGACAGGGCCAGTACTTC
TRBJ1-2	.	once	TRBV9	CASSVATGMGYGYTF	TGTGCCAGCAGCGTAGCTACGGGGATGGGCTATGGCTACACCTTC
TRBJ1-1	.	few	TRBV14	CASSPTNTEAFF	TGTGCCAGCAGCCCCACCAACACTGAAGCTTTCTTT
TRBJ2-1	TRBD2	.	TRBV6-9	CASSRESGKSYNEQFF	TGTGCCAGCAGCCGGGAAAGCGGGAAATCCTACAATGAGCAGTTCTTC
TRBJ2-5	TRBD1	few	TRBV29-1	CSVEPWTGGSGETQYF	TGCAGCGTTGAACCCTGGACAGGTGGTTCGGGGGAGACCCAGTACTTC
TRBJ1-4	.	.	TRBV28	CASSLIGGQGHRGEKLFF	TGTGCCAGCAGTTTGATTGGTGGCCAGGGCCATCGAGGTGAAAAACTGTTTTTT
TRBJ2-3	.	.	TRBV4-3	CASSQEWRGSTDTQYF	TGCGCCAGCAGCCAAGAATGGAGAGGTAGCACAGATACGCAGTATTTT
TRBJ2-7	.	few	TRBV29-1	CSFLGQTYEQYF	TGCAGCTTCCTAGGACAGACCTACGAGCAGTACTTC
TRBJ2-3	.	few	TRBV5-6	CASSLVSRTDTQYF	TGTGCCAGCAGCTTGGTCTCACGGACGGATACGCAGTATTTT
TRBJ1-1	TRBD1	many	TRBV11-2	CASSPGQGATEAFF	TGTGCCAGCAGCCCCGGTCAGGGGGCCACTGAAGCTTTCTTT
TRBJ2-7	TRBD1	.	TRBV5-1	CASSWGRGQVLDEQYF	TGCGCCAGCAGCTGGGGCAGGGGACAGGTTCTGGACGAGCAGTACTTC
TRBJ1-1	.	.	TRBV11-2	CASSPAGVGTEAFF	TGTGCCAGCAGCCCCGCGGGGGTCGGCACTGAAGCTTTCTTT
TRBJ2-3	.	.	TRBV10-3	CAISEEAPAISTDTQYF	TGTGCCATCAGTGAGGAAGCCCCAGCGATTAGCACAGATACGCAGTATTTT
TRBJ2-7	.	.	TRBV11-2	CASSPSGAYEQYF	TGTGCCAGCAGCCCATCTGGAGCCTACGAGCAGTACTTC
TRBJ1-1	.	few	TRBV9	CASSPVGGNTEAFF	TGTGCCAGCTCCCCTGTGGGAGGAAACACTGAAGCTTTCTTT
TRBJ2-1	.	many	TRBV4-1	CASSLRIWGTNEQFF	TGCGCCAGCAGCTTACGAATTTGGGGCACAAATGAGCAGTTCTTC
TRBJ2-1	.	.	TRBV29-1	CSVDATSYEQFF	TGCAGCGTTGACGCCACTAGTTATGAGCAGTTCTTC
TRBJ1-2	.	.	TRBV7-9	CASSRRGGGQSGNGYTF	TGTGCCAGCAGCCGAAGAGGCGGGGGTCAAAGTGGGAATGGCTACACCTTC
TRBJ2-1	.	.	TRBV6-5	CASSSGTSSYNEQFF	TGTGCCAGCAGTTCGGGGACCAGCTCCTACAATGAGCAGTTCTTC
TRBJ2-1	TRBD1	few	TRBV29-1	CSVESQGQGNAQFF	TGCAGCGTTGAAAGTCAGGGACAGGGCAACGCGCAGTTCTTC
TRBJ2-3	TRBD2	.	TRBV4-3	CASSQTLAGGTDTQYF	TGCGCCAGCAGCCAAACACTAGCGGGAGGCACAGATACGCAGTATTTT
TRBJ2-7	.	.	TRBV2	CASSEWRADTDYEQYF	TGTGCCAGCAGTGAATGGCGAGCGGACACCGACTACGAGCAGTACTTC